The sequence of this T cell receptor (beta chain) was determined in a study of CD8 T cells in ankylosing spondylitis. TCRdb itself ran the 5' RACE reads through MiXCR, one entry per CDR3 protein. The profile shows under 300,000 distinct CDR3 sequences, about 10% of them singletons. Looked up from germline, CDR1 is MNHEY and CDR2 is SMNVEV (reference sequence). This CDR3 contains 16 residues. With V trimmed by 0 bases and J by 4 bases, 9 bases remained unmatched. This clonotype has a count of ten or more. Its cognate antigen is unknown. Study-level findings and limits: A TCR beta motif of under 10 highly homologous variants appeared characteristic of ankylosing spondylitis blood.

The receptor's source is a male donor with ankylosing spondylitis or in good health (not recorded which). The sample taken for sequencing was blood, either unsorted or a sorted T cell fraction (not recorded which). The rearrangement uses TRBV27 and TRBJ2-7; the match to TRBD2 covers 7 bases. Here the CDR3 DNA reads TGTGCCAGCAGTTTATCCCGGGGAGCGGGATTGTACGAGCAGTACTTC. As protein: CASSLSRGAGLYEQYF.